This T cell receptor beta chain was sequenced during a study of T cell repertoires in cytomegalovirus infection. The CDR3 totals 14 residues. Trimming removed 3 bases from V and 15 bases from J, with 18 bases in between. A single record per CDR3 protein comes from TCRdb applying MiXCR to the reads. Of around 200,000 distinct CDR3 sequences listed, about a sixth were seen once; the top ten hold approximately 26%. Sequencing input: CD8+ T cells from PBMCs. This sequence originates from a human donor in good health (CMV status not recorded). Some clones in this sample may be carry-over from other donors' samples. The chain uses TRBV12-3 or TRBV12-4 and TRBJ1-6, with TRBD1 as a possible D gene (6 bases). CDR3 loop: CASSLGGRDLSLHF. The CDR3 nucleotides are TGTGCCAGCAGTTTGGGGGGGCGAGACTTAAGCCTCCACTTT.